Detailed here is one TCR beta chain. This sample was included in a study of blood T cell repertoires in COVID-19. Study details: Acute and convalescent COVID-19 samples came from the United States, Italy and Spain.

As handled by the study authors: Amplification from reference gene primers served as the basis for estimated nucleated cell counts. The table came from immunoSEQ multiplex PCR; TCRdb's copy has only in-frame clones and leaves some out. V, J and clone size were drawn from that table, and D and trimming were deduced from the DNA. Here the sample spans about 390,000 clones, about 87% being singletons. This CDR3 is 16 amino acids long. From germline, CDR1 is SGHVS and CDR2 FNYEAQ. The junction had 9 bases not matched to a gene; V was cut back by 5 bases and J by 3 bases. This sequence originates from a woman aged 50 to 65 who had recovered from COVID-19. The material sequenced was PBMCs or T cells enriched from blood (not recorded which). This chain connects TRBV7-6 to TRBJ2-2; 7 bases fit TRBD2. CDR3 in amino acids: CASSTGDGGDTGELFF. In DNA, the CDR3 is TGTGCCAGCAGCACGGGTGATGGGGGGGACACCGGGGAGCTGTTTTTT.